This T cell receptor (beta chain) was recorded in a study of T-cell memory formation after mild COVID-19. TCRdb reanalysed the 5' RACE reads using MiXCR and keeps one entry per CDR3 protein. The sample holds roughly 380,000 distinct CDR3 sequences; 25% to 30% are singletons and the top ten take around an eighth. The V gene's germline CDR1 is SGHTA and CDR2 FQGNSA. V lost 3 bases to trimming and J lost 5 bases, with 13 bases between them. The CDR3 totals 14 residues. The V and J genes are TRBV7-2 and TRBJ2-5; D possibly uses TRBD1 or TRBD2 (5 bases each). The source of this sequence is an adult woman who had mild COVID-19 (a few samples of this study predate the infection). Cell type and time point are not known. The sequenced sample consisted of PBMCs or a T cell subset sorted from them (not recorded which). The CDR3 spells CASSLGPPAETQYF. CDR3 DNA sequence: TGTGCCAGCAGCTTGGGACCGCCGGCGGAGACCCAGTACTTC.